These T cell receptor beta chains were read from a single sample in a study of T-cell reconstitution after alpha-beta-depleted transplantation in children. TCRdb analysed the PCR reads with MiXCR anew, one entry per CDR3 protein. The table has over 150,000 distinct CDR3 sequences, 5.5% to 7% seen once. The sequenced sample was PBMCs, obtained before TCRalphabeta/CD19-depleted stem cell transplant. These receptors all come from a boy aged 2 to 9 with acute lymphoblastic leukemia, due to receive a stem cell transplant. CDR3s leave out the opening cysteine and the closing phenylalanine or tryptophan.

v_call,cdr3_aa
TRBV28,ASRTIGSPLH
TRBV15,ATSRAPGSVYNEQF
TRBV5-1,ATSLEATEAF
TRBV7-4,ASSLTHQYSNQPQH
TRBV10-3,AIKTGSEETQY
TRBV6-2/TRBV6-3,ASSSLVTGGSNYGYT
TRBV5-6,ASSHREGTYEQY
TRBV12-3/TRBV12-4,ATSLQETQY
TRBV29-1,SVLTSGRIYEQF
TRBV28,ASRPSGGPMQETQY
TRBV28,ASRGTSLSPYNEQF
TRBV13,ASSFGQLNVGNSPLH
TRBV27,ASSLLAVTGAIDKQY
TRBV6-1,ASRGYNQPQH
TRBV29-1,SYETGAYGYT
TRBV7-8,ASSLWTSGGAISVLT
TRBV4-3,ASSQDIGGSSYEQY
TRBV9,ASSVFEDPSETQY
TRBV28,ASSPRTSSAYEQF
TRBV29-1,SVTMNTEAF
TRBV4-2,ASSPGGSCEQY
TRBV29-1,SVEGQGQAF
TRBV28,ASIQAGSTDTQY
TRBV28,ASSLYGEIYEQY
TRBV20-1,SAPGQGLGTEAF
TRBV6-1,ASRKGQVNTEAF
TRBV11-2,ASSARNPGTWGWHEQF
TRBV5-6,ASSLYSTGGPDTQY
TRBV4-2,ASSPEGLAGGTQETQY
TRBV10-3,AISGGHPLNTEAF
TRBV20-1,SETGSGTDTQY
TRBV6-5,ASSYMGQRSTYEQY
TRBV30,AWSGWPGNYGYT
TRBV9,ASSVGSTDTQY
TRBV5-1,ASSQGVSGNTIY